The 26 T cell receptor beta chains below all came from one sample that was sequenced in a study of T-cell reconstitution after alpha-beta-depleted transplantation in children. As it was prepared, the TCRbeta library received unique molecular identifiers. TCRdb independently ran MiXCR on the PCR reads; one entry per CDR3 protein. The repertoire consists of roughly 570,000 distinct CDR3 sequences, with 27% occurring once and the leading ten covering 30% to 40%. The starting material was PBMCs, obtained before TCRalphabeta/CD19-depleted stem cell transplant. Every receptor here comes from a boy under three years old with Wiskott-Aldrich syndrome, due to receive a stem cell transplant.

CDR3 region: CASSLANFYEQYF. The CDR3 DNA is TGTGCCAGCAGCTTAGCCAACTTCTACGAGCAGTACTTC. The chain carries TRBV7-9 and TRBJ2-7, with D unclear. CDR3 length: 13 amino acids. With 0 bases removed from V and 3 bases from J, the gap between germline ends came to 6 bases. Germline values: CDR1 SEHNR, CDR2 FQNEAQ (reference sequence).

This sequence joins TRBV5-1 and TRBJ2-2; tentatively, D is TRBD1 or TRBD2 (5 bases each). The CDR3 totals 14 residues. Between the trimmed V and J ends, which lost 9 bases and 6 bases, there was a span of 18 bases. Looked up from germline, CDR1 is SGHRS and CDR2 is YFSETQ. The CDR3: CATTTLPGPGELFF. The CDR3 nucleotides read TGCGCCACCACTACGTTACCGGGGCCCGGGGAGCTGTTTTTT.

J is TRBJ1-1 and V is TRBV20-1, with TRBD1 identical over 10 bases. Germline CDR1 is DFQATT and CDR2 is SNEGSKA (reference sequence). The CDR3 length is 13 residues. The J segment lost 7 bases and the V segment lost 5 bases, leaving 7 bases of the junction unmatched. CDR3 protein: CSAPDRGRYEAFF. As DNA, the CDR3 is TGCAGTGCTCCGGACAGGGGGAGGTATGAAGCTTTCTTT.

The chain carries TRBV29-1 and TRBJ2-7; D could derive from TRBD1 or TRBD2 (5 bases each). Germline V gene data show CDR1 as SQVTM and CDR2 as ANQGSEA. Trimming cost V 6 bases and J 1 base, with 10 bases left between them. The CDR3 spans 12 residues. The DNA of the CDR3 is TGCAGCGTCGGGGACCTTTCCTACGAGCAGTACTTC. Residues: CSVGDLSYEQYF.

This clonotype was detected only a few times. The J gene is TRBJ2-5, the V gene TRBV10-3; D might be TRBD2 (7 bases). Germline lookup yields CDR1 ENHRY and CDR2 SYGVKD. The CDR3 is 14 residues long. Trimming cost V 0 bases and J 5 bases, with 10 bases left between them. CDR3 DNA: TGTGCCATCAGTGAGTCGGGGGGGGCCGAGACCCAGTACTTC. Translating it yields CAISESGGAETQYF.

Many counts were recorded for this clonotype. The chain recombines TRBV20-1 with TRBJ1-1; D possibly corresponds to TRBD1 (6 bases). The ends were cut back, 7 bases at V and 1 base at J, with 10 bases in the middle. The CDR3 is made up of 12 amino acids. From germline, CDR1 is DFQATT and CDR2 SNEGSKA (reference sequence). CDR3 in DNA: TGCAGTGTTCTCAGGGGGAACACTGAAGCTTTCTTT. Amino acids: CSVLRGNTEAFF.

V is TRBV28 and J is TRBJ2-7; TRBD1 or TRBD2 may be the D gene (5 bases each). V lost 6 bases to trimming and J lost 0 bases, with 18 bases between them. CDR1 is MDHEN and CDR2 is SYDVKM in the germline V gene. CDR3 length equals 16 residues. This CDR3 is CASSQPRDGSSYEQYF. The CDR3 nucleotides read TGTGCCAGCAGCCAGCCCCGGGACGGAAGCTCCTACGAGCAGTACTTC.

This clonotype was detected a few times. The chain uses TRBV12-3 or TRBV12-4 and TRBJ2-5; D unclear. The CDR3 totals 12 residues. V lost 3 bases to trimming and J lost 0 bases, with 2 bases between them. The CDR3 loop reads CASSFHQETQYF. In DNA, the CDR3 is TGTGCCAGCAGTTTTCACCAAGAGACCCAGTACTTC.

This clonotype was found a few times. The CDR3 loop reads CASSQKTSASYEQYF. The CDR3 nucleotides read TGTGCCAGCAGCCAGAAAACTAGCGCCTCCTACGAGCAGTACTTC. The V gene is TRBV5-4, the J gene TRBJ2-7; 7 bases map to TRBD2. The V gene end was trimmed by 4 bases and the J gene end by 0 bases; junction bases not matched to a gene: 7. Looked up from germline, CDR1 is SGHNT and CDR2 is YYREEE (reference sequence). The length of the CDR3 is 15 residues.

CDR3 amino acids: CASSPRTRVADTQYF. CDR3 in DNA: TGTGCCAGCAGCCCCCGGACAAGGGTGGCAGATACGCAGTATTTT. The chain employs TRBV9 and TRBJ2-3, with D tentatively TRBD1 (5 bases). Germline V CDR1 and CDR2: SGDLS, YYNGEE. The CDR3 contains 15 residues. Trimming stripped 4 bases from V and 4 bases from J, with 16 bases between.

The gene calls are TRBV4-1 and TRBJ1-5; D is uncertain. This CDR3 spans 13 amino acids. Per germline, CDR1 MGHRA and CDR2 YSYEKL. Deletions cut 0 bases from V and 11 bases from J, with 11 bases between. The CDR3 DNA sequence: TGCGCCAGCAGCCAAGATCTTGGGGATACCCAGCATTTT. Protein product: CASSQDLGDTQHF.

J is TRBJ2-1 and V is TRBV7-6; 8 positions agree with TRBD2. Trimming removed 2 bases from V and 4 bases from J; junction bases left unmatched: 10. The CDR3 loop spans 17 amino acids. Germline V gives CDR1 SGHVS, CDR2 FNYEAQ. The CDR3 nucleotides read TGTGCCAGCAGCTTATCGCTAGCGGGCCCTAGGTACAATGAGCAGTTCTTC. Translated: CASSLSLAGPRYNEQFF. The variable domain in full, with the rest retrieved from reference TRBV7-6 and TRBJ2-1, is GAGVSQSPRYKVTKRGQDVALRCDPISGHVSLYWYRQALGQGPEFLTYFNYEAQQDKSGLPNDRFSAERPEGSISTLTIQRTEQRDSAMYRCASSLSLAGPRYNEQFFGPGTRLTVL.

The rearrangement joins TRBV7-2 to TRBJ2-7; TRBD2 matches at 11 bases. J gave up 6 bases and V 1 base, and 11 bases lay outside the gene matches. The CDR3 covers 17 residues. The V gene's germline CDR1 is SGHTA and CDR2 FQGNSA. The CDR3 DNA sequence: TGTGCCAGCAGCTTAGTTACTAGCGGGAGTCCCAGAATCGAGCAGTACTTC. Translating gives CASSLVTSGSPRIEQYF.

Of note for this clonotype: This is likely a read error, given that the CDR3 carries no conserved phenylalanine or tryptophan at its end. The DNA is omitted, as the CDR3 cannot be located on it reliably, and the CDR3 follows TCRdb's listing. Here the CDR3 reads CASSEPGTSGSPTV. This rearrangement joins TRBV10-2 to TRBJ2-1; the D segment call TRBD2 is taken from the table without a DNA check. Germline assignment: CDR1 WSHSY and CDR2 SAAADI. Ends included, the CDR3 has 14 residues.

V usage is TRBV20-1 and J usage is TRBJ2-7, with D tentatively TRBD2 (6 bases). The length of the CDR3 is 10 residues. Looked up from germline, CDR1 is DFQATT and CDR2 is SNEGSKA (reference sequence). Deletions cut 6 bases from V and 9 bases from J, with 12 bases between. CDR3 region: CSAGSGGQYF. The DNA of the CDR3 is TGCAGTGCCGGGAGTGGTGGGCAGTACTTC.

This clonotype has a handful of counts. This chain uses TRBV28 with TRBJ2-1, with TRBD1 as a possible D gene (5 bases). The V and J ends lost 2 bases and 1 base respectively, with 9 bases between them. The CDR3 runs 15 residues. CDR1 is MDHEN and CDR2 is SYDVKM in the germline V gene. As DNA, the CDR3 is TGTGCCAGCAGTTTACCCAGGGAATCCTACAATGAGCAGTTCTTC. Protein product: CASSLPRESYNEQFF.

With respect to this clonotype: At one boundary the junction diverges from the germline segment, which might be a read error. The CDR3, as DNA: TGCGCCACCGCCACCAGCAGCCCCTACAATAAGCAGTTCTTC. Its translation is CATATSSPYNKQFF. The chain is built from TRBV5-1 and TRBJ2-1; D remains unclear. Germline values: CDR1 SGHRS, CDR2 YFSETQ. The CDR3 has 14 amino acids.

V is TRBV12-3 or TRBV12-4 and J is TRBJ1-1; D possibly corresponds to TRBD1 (5 bases). Trimming took 0 bases from V and 5 from J, leaving 13 bases between them. The CDR3 sequence is 15 residues long. CDR3 sequence (DNA): TGTGCCAGCAGTTTAGCGCAGGGTCCGGAAACTGAAGCTTTCTTT. This translates into CASSLAQGPETEAFF.

The V call is TRBV6-5, the J call TRBJ1-2; tentative D call: TRBD1 (5 bases). Deletions cut 3 bases from V and 4 bases from J, with 15 bases between. The germline gives CDR1 MNHEY, CDR2 SVGAGI. This CDR3 is 15 amino acids long. CDR3 sequence: CASSYSRDPSYGYTF. DNA of the CDR3: TGTGCCAGCAGTTATAGTCGGGACCCATCCTATGGCTACACCTTC.

A few counts support this clonotype. This rearrangement joins TRBV15 to TRBJ1-2; no clear D gene. This CDR3 comprises 14 residues. Looked up from germline, CDR1 is LNHNV and CDR2 is YYDKDF (reference sequence). V was clipped by 0 bases and J by 8 bases, with 13 bases between them. CDR3 region: CATSRDGRLEGYTF. In DNA form, the CDR3 reads TGTGCCACCAGCAGAGATGGAAGGCTAGAGGGCTACACCTTC.

In its sample, this clonotype was seen a few times. The gene calls are TRBV28 and TRBJ2-4, with 9 bases matching TRBD1. The CDR3 sequence is 15 residues long. Germline lookup yields CDR1 MDHEN and CDR2 SYDVKM. V shed 5 bases and J 6 bases; nucleotides not matched to a gene: 8. CDR3 coding DNA: TGTGCCAGCAGTCAACCCGGGACAGGGTCAAACATTCAGTACTTC. Residues: CASSQPGTGSNIQYF. Using reference TRBV28 and TRBJ2-4 for the parts outside the CDR3, the full variable domain is DVKVTQSSRYLVKRTGEKVFLECVQDMDHENMFWYRQDPGLGLRLIYFSYDVKMKEKGDIPEGYSVSREKKERFSLILESASTNQTSMYLCASSQPGTGSNIQYFGAGTRLSVL.

The chain is built from TRBV14 and TRBJ1-2; the D is unclear. Trimming stripped 3 bases from V and 3 bases from J, with 8 bases between. This CDR3 comprises 13 residues. Per germline, CDR1 SGHDN and CDR2 FVKESK. The CDR3 loop is CASSQGSHYGYTF. CDR3 nucleotide sequence: TGTGCCAGCAGCCAGGGCAGCCACTATGGCTACACCTTC.

The sample holds a few counts of this clonotype. The chain couples TRBV11-2 to TRBJ2-3; 12 positions agree with TRBD2. V gave up 5 bases and J gave up 0 bases; unmatched junction bases: 6. The CDR3 extends over 17 amino acids. Germline assignment: CDR1 SGHAT and CDR2 FQNNGV. The CDR3 nucleotides read TGTGCCAGCAGCCGGACTAGCGGGACGCCTAGCACAGATACGCAGTATTTT. This codes for CASSRTSGTPSTDTQYF.

The chain joins TRBV19 to TRBJ2-3; D perhaps matches TRBD2 (5 bases). CDR3 length equals 16 residues. Trimming took 1 base from V and 0 from J, leaving 11 bases between them. CDR1 and CDR2 (germline): LNHDA, SQIVND (reference sequence). The DNA for the CDR3 is TGTGCCAGTAGTATAGCCAGCGGCTCTAGCACAGATACGCAGTATTTT. Its translation is CASSIASGSSTDTQYF.

The chain employs TRBV2 and TRBJ2-2, with D perhaps TRBD1 or TRBD2 (5 bases each). The CDR3 covers 14 residues. Germline V lookup: CDR1 SNHLY, CDR2 FYNNEI. V was cut by 6 bases and J by 9 bases, with 17 bases left in between. The CDR3 nucleotides are TGTGCCAGCAGGATACCCAGGGAGCCCCGGGAGCTGTTTTTT. Protein sequence: CASRIPREPRELFF. Complete variable domain (other parts from reference TRBV2 and TRBJ2-2): EPEVTQTPSHQVTQMGQEVILRCVPISNHLYFYWYRQILGQKVEFLVSFYNNEISEKSEIFDDQFSVERPDGSNFTLKIRSTKLEDSAMYFCASRIPREPRELFFGEGSRLTVL.

This clonotype was counted between two and nine times. This chain links TRBV5-1 with TRBJ2-3; 12 bases align to TRBD2. Germline lookup yields CDR1 SGHRS and CDR2 YFSETQ. Trimming removed 4 bases from V and 1 base from J; junction bases left unmatched: 7. The length of the CDR3 is 17 residues. As DNA, the CDR3 is TGCGCCAGCAGCACTACTAGCGGGAGGTTCGGCACAGATACGCAGTATTTT. This sequence encodes CASSTTSGRFGTDTQYF.